One sample yielded the 25 T cell receptor beta chains listed below, sequenced in a study of blood T cell repertoires in COVID-19. The assay was immunoSEQ multiplex PCR, and TCRdb's table has in-frame clones only and misses some. There are 180,000 or so clones in the sample; approximately 83% occur only once, and around 7% lies in the top ten. Input material: PBMCs or T cells enriched from blood (not recorded which). These receptors came from a man in his forties or fifties who had recovered from COVID-19.

Details on this clone: Other DNA sequences in this sample translate to the same CDR3. The gene calls are TRBV9 and TRBJ1-2; D unclear. Germline CDR1 is SGDLS and CDR2 is YYNGEE. Trimming removed 5 bases from V and 0 bases from J, with 8 bases in between. This CDR3 is 13 amino acids long. The CDR3 DNA follows: TGTGCCAGCAGTGTTGACACTAACTATGGCTACACCTTC. This translates into CASSVDTNYGYTF.

V gene TRBV27 combines with J gene TRBJ1-2, with 10 nucleotides matching TRBD1. Germline values: CDR1 MNHEY, CDR2 SMNVEV (reference sequence). CDR3 length: 15 amino acids. V lost 0 bases, J lost 4 bases, and 2 bases stayed unmatched. The CDR3: CASSLSWDRGYGYTF. CDR3 bases: TGTGCCAGCAGTTTATCTTGGGACAGGGGCTATGGCTACACCTTC.

The chain joins TRBV28 to TRBJ1-5; D is unclear. The germline V gene has CDR1 MDHEN and CDR2 SYDVKM. There are 13 residues in the CDR3. Trimming shortened V by 3 bases and J by 4 bases, and 7 bases separated the two germline ends. CDR3 bases: TGTGCCAGCAGTTTTTCCCTTAATCAGCCCCAGCATTTT. This sequence encodes CASSFSLNQPQHF.

The genes are TRBV3-1 (or the pseudogene TRBV3-2) and TRBJ2-5; TRBD2 aligns across 7 bases. The CDR3 contains 17 residues. Looked up from germline, CDR1 is LGHDT and CDR2 is YNNKEL (reference sequence). V dropped 1 base and J dropped 10; count of bases not matched to a gene: 18. CDR3 nucleotide sequence: TGTGCCAGCAGCCAAGTCGGTATGGCTAGCGGCGTCGTGGTCCAGTACTTC. Translating gives CASSQVGMASGVVVQYF.

The chain carries TRBV5-1 and TRBJ2-7; 8 positions agree with TRBD1. Germline CDR1 reads SGHRS; CDR2 reads YFSETQ. CDR3 length: 16 residues. With 2 bases clipped from V and 1 base from J, the junction kept 8 bases outside the gene matches. The CDR3 here is CASSLSGTGSSYEQYF. CDR3 in DNA: TGCGCCAGCAGCTTATCCGGGACAGGCAGTTCCTACGAGCAGTACTTC.

DNA of the CDR3: TGCGCCAGCAGCTTGGAAGCTAGCGGGGGGTATAATGAGCAGTTCTTC. This encodes CASSLEASGGYNEQFF. The chain combines TRBV5-1 with TRBJ2-1; 11 bases align to TRBD2. V dropped 0 bases and J dropped 7; count of bases not matched to a gene: 6. The CDR3 consists of 16 residues. The germline V gene encodes CDR1 SGHRS and CDR2 YFSETQ.

The V gene is TRBV5-1, the J gene TRBJ2-5; 8 bases match TRBD1. Germline CDR1 SGHRS, CDR2 YFSETQ. This CDR3 is built from 14 residues. Trimming cost V 4 bases and J 6 bases; bases outside gene matches: 8. This CDR3 is CASSPWTGSKTQYF. DNA for the CDR3: TGCGCCAGCAGCCCATGGACAGGGTCAAAGACCCAGTACTTC.

The chain links TRBV10-3 to TRBJ1-6, with D hard to call. Trimming removed 3 bases at V and 7 bases at J, with 7 bases between. Germline V gene sequence: CDR1 ENHRY, CDR2 SYGVKD. CDR3 size: 13 residues. This CDR3 is CAISDVQNSPLHF. For the CDR3, the DNA is TGTGCCATCAGTGACGTCCAGAATTCACCCCTCCACTTT.

V and J are TRBV21-1 and TRBJ1-5. TRBV21-1 is described as a pseudogene. The CDR3 is made up of 13 amino acids. The CDR3 DNA sequence: TGTGCCAGCAGCTTCAGCGGTTTAAGGCCCCAGCATTTT. This translates into CASSFSGLRPQHF.

Of note for this clone: One junction end disagrees with the germline gene, perhaps due to a read error. V is TRBV7-9 and J is TRBJ1-2; D perhaps matches TRBD1 (6 bases). The germline V gene has CDR1 SEHNR and CDR2 FQNEAQ (reference sequence). CDR3 length equals 11 residues. The CDR3 sequence is CASSWGDRPSF. CDR3 DNA: TGTGCCAGCAGCTGGGGAGACAGGCCCAGCTTC.

The gene calls are TRBV10-3 and TRBJ1-1, with 8 bases identical to TRBD1. Germline V lookup: CDR1 ENHRY, CDR2 SYGVKD. The CDR3 runs to 17 residues. V lost 3 bases to trimming and J lost 2 bases; unmatched junction nucleotides: 11. The CDR3 here is CAISEGEGDRKNTEAFF. CDR3 bases: TGTGCCATCAGTGAAGGTGAAGGGGACAGGAAAAACACTGAAGCTTTCTTT.

The rearrangement joins TRBV4-1 to TRBJ1-3, with D possibly matching TRBD1 (5 bases). CDR3 length: 16 amino acids. Germline CDR1 and CDR2: MGHRA and YSYEKL. V dropped 1 base and J dropped 4 bases, with 14 bases sitting between them. In DNA form, the CDR3 reads TGCGCCAGCAGCCAAGGGTCGGGGGGAGCGGGAAACACCATATATTTT. Translation gives CASSQGSGGAGNTIYF.

This clone showed up just once. In nucleotides, the CDR3 is TGTTCGGACCACCAGGGGGCGCTCAGCAATCAGCCCCAGCATTTT. It translates to CSDHQGALSNQPQHF. The chain employs TRBV14 and TRBJ1-5; 8 nucleotides match TRBD1. CDR3 length: 15 amino acids. CDR1 and CDR2 from the germline V gene are SGHDN and FVKESK.

The rearrangement uses TRBV20-1 and TRBJ2-5, with D maybe TRBD2 (5 bases). V lost 3 bases and J 3 bases, leaving 8 bases between the germline ends. Germline-derived CDR1 and CDR2 are DFQATT and SNEGSKA (reference sequence). This CDR3 is built from 12 residues. This chain's CDR3 is CSASSGKETQYF. CDR3 in DNA: TGCAGTGCTAGTTCGGGGAAAGAGACCCAGTACTTC.

The V call is TRBV6-2 or TRBV6-3, the J call TRBJ1-1, with unresolved D. The V gene's germline CDR1 is MNHEY and CDR2 SVGEGT. This CDR3 has 14 residues. Trimming removed 0 bases at V and 4 bases at J, with 9 bases between. Written as DNA, the CDR3 is TGTGCCAGCAGTTACTCGATGCAGGTCACTGAAGCTTTCTTT. Protein: CASSYSMQVTEAFF.

This chain's CDR3 is CASSPGQGPNTEAFF. The DNA for the CDR3 is TGCGCCAGCAGCCCCGGCCAGGGGCCGAACACTGAAGCTTTCTTT. The chain recombines TRBV5-1 with TRBJ1-1; perhaps TRBD1 as D (6 bases). The CDR3 loop spans 15 amino acids. Trimming shortened V by 4 bases and J by 1 base, and 14 bases separated the two germline ends. The germline CDR1 and CDR2 sequences are SGHRS and YFSETQ.

V gene TRBV18 combines with J gene TRBJ2-2, with D possibly being TRBD1 (6 bases). Trimming removed 6 bases at V and 3 bases at J, with 11 bases between. CDR3 length: 14 amino acids. Germline-derived CDR1 and CDR2 are KGHSH and LQKENI. The CDR3: CASSTGRYTGELFF. The CDR3 DNA reads as TGTGCCAGCTCGACAGGCCGTTACACCGGGGAGCTGTTTTTT.

This rearrangement joins TRBV4-1 to TRBJ2-7, with 9 bases fitting TRBD1. J lost 3 bases, V lost 4 bases, and 7 bases had no gene match. There are 15 residues in the CDR3. Germline CDR1 MGHRA, CDR2 YSYEKL. The CDR3 DNA sequence: TGCGCCAGCAGCCTTGCCGGGACAGGGCACTACGAGCAGTACTTC. It is translated as CASSLAGTGHYEQYF.

The chain has TRBV7-2 and TRBJ1-4; maybe TRBD1 (5 bases). With 7 bases removed from V and 5 bases from J, the gap between germline ends came to 17 bases. This CDR3 is built from 15 residues. Looked up from germline, CDR1 is SGHTA and CDR2 is FQGNSA. The CDR3 bases are TGTGCCAGCACTCCGGTGGCAGGGCCGAATGAAAAACTGTTTTTT. Encoded protein: CASTPVAGPNEKLFF.

The chain has TRBV6-2 or TRBV6-3 and TRBJ1-1, with 7 bases lining up with TRBD1. Germline V gives CDR1 MNHEY, CDR2 SVGEGT. CDR3 length: 14 residues. With 6 bases clipped from V and 2 bases from J, the junction kept 6 bases outside the gene matches. CDR3 in DNA: TGTGCCAGCAGCTTCCGGGACAGCAACACTGAAGCTTTCTTT. This encodes CASSFRDSNTEAFF.

V is TRBV7-8 and J is TRBJ2-2; D ambiguous. Trimming pared 3 bases from V and 3 bases from J, leaving 8 bases between. This CDR3 comprises 14 residues. The V gene's germline CDR1 is SGHVS and CDR2 FQNEAQ. CDR3 bases: TGTGCCAGCAGCTTCTCGAGAGACACCGGGGAGCTGTTTTTT. Amino acid sequence: CASSFSRDTGELFF.

V usage is TRBV10-3 and J usage is TRBJ1-1; D might be TRBD1 (5 bases). The germline V and J ends were trimmed by 4 bases and 5 bases, with 17 bases remaining between them. The CDR3 is made up of 15 amino acids. The germline CDR1 and CDR2 sequences are ENHRY and SYGVKD. CDR3 amino acids: CAISAREQGITEAFF. CDR3 DNA sequence: TGTGCCATCAGTGCTCGAGAGCAGGGTATTACTGAAGCTTTCTTT.

The genes are TRBV2 and TRBJ2-1; TRBD2 matches at 8 bases. Germline CDR1 reads SNHLY; CDR2 reads FYNNEI. This CDR3 comprises 22 residues. Trimming at V came to 1 base and at J to 6 bases, leaving 26 bases not matched to a gene. This chain's CDR3 is CASSEEEPYGLAGLGIRNEQFF. CDR3 bases: TGTGCCAGCAGTGAAGAAGAGCCCTACGGGCTAGCGGGTTTAGGTATTCGCAATGAGCAGTTCTTC.

The V and J genes are TRBV6-1 and TRBJ1-3; D unresolved. V was pared by 3 bases and J by 4 bases, with 19 bases between. The CDR3 sequence is 17 residues long. Germline CDR1 and CDR2: MNHNS and SASEGT. The CDR3 here is CASSDNFILVSGNTIYF. Here the CDR3 DNA reads TGTGCCAGCAGTGACAATTTCATTTTAGTCTCGGGAAACACCATATATTTT.

CDR3: CASSIMDSNYGYTF. DNA for the CDR3: TGTGCCAGCAGCATAATGGACAGTAACTATGGCTACACCTTC. This rearrangement joins TRBV28 to TRBJ1-2, with D tentatively TRBD1 (6 bases). The CDR3 consists of 14 residues. The germline V and J ends were trimmed by 6 bases and 1 base, with 12 bases remaining between them. Germline V lookup: CDR1 MDHEN, CDR2 SYDVKM.